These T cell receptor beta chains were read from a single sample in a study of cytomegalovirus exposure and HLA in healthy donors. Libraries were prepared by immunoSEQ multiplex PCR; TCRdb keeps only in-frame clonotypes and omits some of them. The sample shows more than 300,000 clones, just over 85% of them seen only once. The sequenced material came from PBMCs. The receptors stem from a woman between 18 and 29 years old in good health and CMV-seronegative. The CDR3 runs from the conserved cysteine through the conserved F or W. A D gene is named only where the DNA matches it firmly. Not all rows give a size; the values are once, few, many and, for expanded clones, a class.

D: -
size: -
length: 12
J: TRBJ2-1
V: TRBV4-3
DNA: TGCGCCAGCAGCCCATCGGGTGATGAGCAGTTCTTC
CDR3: CASSPSGDEQFF

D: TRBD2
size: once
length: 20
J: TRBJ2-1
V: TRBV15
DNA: TGTGCCACCAGCAGAGATCGGGGACTAGCGGGAGAGTTGTCCTACAATGAGCAGTTCTTC
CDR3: CATSRDRGLAGELSYNEQFF

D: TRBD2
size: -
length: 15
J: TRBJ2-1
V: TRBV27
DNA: TGTGCCAGCAGCAAAAGCGGGAGGTCCTACAATGAGCAGTTCTTC
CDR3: CASSKSGRSYNEQFF

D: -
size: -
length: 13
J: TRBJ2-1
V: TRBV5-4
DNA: TGTGCCAGCAGCGAGACAGTATACAATGAGCAGTTCTTC
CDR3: CASSETVYNEQFF

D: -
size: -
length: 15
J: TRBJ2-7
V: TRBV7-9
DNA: TGTGCCAGCAGCTCTCCAGACTACTCCGTCTACGAGCAGTACTTC
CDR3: CASSSPDYSVYEQYF

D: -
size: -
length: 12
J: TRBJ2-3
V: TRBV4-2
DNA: TGTGCCAGCAGCCACTCCTCAGATACGCAGTATTTT
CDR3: CASSHSSDTQYF

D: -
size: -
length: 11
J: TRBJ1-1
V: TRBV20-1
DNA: TGCAGTGCTAGAGATATCACTGAAGCTTTCTTT
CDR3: CSARDITEAFF

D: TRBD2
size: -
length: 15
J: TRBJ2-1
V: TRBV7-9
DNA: TGTGCCAGCAGTCAAAAACTAGCGGGGTCGAATGAGCAGTTCTTC
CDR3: CASSQKLAGSNEQFF

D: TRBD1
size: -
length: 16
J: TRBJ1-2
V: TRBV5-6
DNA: TGTGCCAGCAGCCACCCAGGGGGCGCGGGGAACTATGGCTACACCTTC
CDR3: CASSHPGGAGNYGYTF

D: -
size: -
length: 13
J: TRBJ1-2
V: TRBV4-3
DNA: TGCGCCAGCAGCCAAGGTACAGGCTATGGCTACACCTTC
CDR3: CASSQGTGYGYTF

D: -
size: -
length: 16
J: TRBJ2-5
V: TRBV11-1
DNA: TGTGCCAGCAGCCAACGGGTAGCGTCCCACCAAGAGACCCAGTACTTC
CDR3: CASSQRVASHQETQYF

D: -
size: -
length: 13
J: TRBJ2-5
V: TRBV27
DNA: TGTGCCAGCAGTTCCCACTTGGGAGGTGACCAGTACTTC
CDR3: CASSSHLGGDQYF

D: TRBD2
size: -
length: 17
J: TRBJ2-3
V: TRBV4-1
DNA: TGCGCCAGCAGCCGCATACTAGCGGGAGCGGTCACAGATACGCAGTATTTT
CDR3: CASSRILAGAVTDTQYF

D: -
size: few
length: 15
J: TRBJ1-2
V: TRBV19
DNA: TGTGCCAGTAGTATAAGGCCCCGACAGATCAATGGCTACACCTTC
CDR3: CASSIRPRQINGYTF

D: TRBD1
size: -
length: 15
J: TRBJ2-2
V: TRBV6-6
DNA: TGTGCCAGCAGTGACCGACAGGGGGGGACCGGGGAGCTGTTTTTT
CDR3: CASSDRQGGTGELFF

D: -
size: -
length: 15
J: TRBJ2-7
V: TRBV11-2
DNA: TGTGCCAGCAGCCCCCGCCTAGACTCTTCCTACGAGCAGTACTTC
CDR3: CASSPRLDSSYEQYF

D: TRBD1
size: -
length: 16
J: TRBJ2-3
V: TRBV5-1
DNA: TGCGCCAGCAGCCCGAACGGACAGGAACCCACAGATACGCAGTATTTT
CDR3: CASSPNGQEPTDTQYF

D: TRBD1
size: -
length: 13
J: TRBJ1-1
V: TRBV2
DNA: TGTGCCAGCAGTCTACAGGGGAGCACTGAAGCTTTCTTT
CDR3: CASSLQGSTEAFF

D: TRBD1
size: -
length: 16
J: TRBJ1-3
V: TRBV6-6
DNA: TGTGCCAGCAGTACGGCCGGGACAGGTGCTGGAAACACCATATATTTT
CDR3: CASSTAGTGAGNTIYF

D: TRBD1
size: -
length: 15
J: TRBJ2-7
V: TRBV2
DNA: TGTGCCAGCAGTACGGACAGGGCCGCTTCCTACGAGCAGTACTTC
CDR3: CASSTDRAASYEQYF

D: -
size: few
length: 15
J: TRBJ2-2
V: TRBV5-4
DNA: TGTGCCAGCAGCTTGACTCTCTCCAACACCGGGGAGCTGTTTTTT
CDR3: CASSLTLSNTGELFF

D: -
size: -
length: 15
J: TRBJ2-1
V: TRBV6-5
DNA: TGTGCCAGCAGGTCCCCCTGGAAGGCGGACAATGAGCAGTTCTTC
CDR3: CASRSPWKADNEQFF

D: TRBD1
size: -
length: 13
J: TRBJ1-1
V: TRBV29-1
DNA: TGCAGCTCCTTACAGGGGGCGAACACTGAAGCTTTCTTT
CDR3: CSSLQGANTEAFF

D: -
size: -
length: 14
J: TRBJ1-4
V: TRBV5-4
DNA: TGTGCCAGCAGCTTGGACCGGGATTGGGAAAAACTGTTTTTT
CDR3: CASSLDRDWEKLFF

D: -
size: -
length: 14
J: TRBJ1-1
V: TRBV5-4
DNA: TGTGCCAGCAGCCCCGGTGGGAGGGAAACTGAAGCTTTCTTT
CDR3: CASSPGGRETEAFF

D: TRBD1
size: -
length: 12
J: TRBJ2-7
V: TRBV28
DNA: TGTGCCAGCAGCGCCGGGACAGCCGAGCAGTACTTC
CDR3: CASSAGTAEQYF

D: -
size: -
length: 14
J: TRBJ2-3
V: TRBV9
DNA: TGTGCCAGCAGCGTATCCGGCGGTGGAGATACGCAGTATTTT
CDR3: CASSVSGGGDTQYF

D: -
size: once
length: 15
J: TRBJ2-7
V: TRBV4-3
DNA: TGCGCCAGCAGCCAAGTGGCAGGCAGCTCCTACGAGCAGTACTTC
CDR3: CASSQVAGSSYEQYF

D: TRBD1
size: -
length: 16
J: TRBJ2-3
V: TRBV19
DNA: TGTGCCAGTAGTATGGGTCCGGGACAGAGCACAGATACGCAGTATTTT
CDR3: CASSMGPGQSTDTQYF

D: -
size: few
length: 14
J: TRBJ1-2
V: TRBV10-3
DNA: TGTGCCATCAGTGAGTTCGAGTCCAACTATGGCTACACCTTC
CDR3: CAISEFESNYGYTF

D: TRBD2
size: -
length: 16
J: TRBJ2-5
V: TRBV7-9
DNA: TGTGCCAGCAGCACGACTAGCGGGATTGCGGGAGAGACCCAGTACTTC
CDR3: CASSTTSGIAGETQYF

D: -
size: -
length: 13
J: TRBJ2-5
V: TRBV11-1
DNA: TGTGCCAGCAGCTTAAGGGGCTGGGAGACCCAGTACTTC
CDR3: CASSLRGWETQYF

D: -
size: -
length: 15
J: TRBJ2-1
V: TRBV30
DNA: TGTGCCTGGAGTGTTGCAGGGGGACTAGGTCCCGTGCAGTTCTTC
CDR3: CAWSVAGGLGPVQFF

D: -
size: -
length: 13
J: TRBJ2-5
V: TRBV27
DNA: TGTGCCAGCAGTAGAACAGGGTGGGAGACCCAGTACTTC
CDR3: CASSRTGWETQYF

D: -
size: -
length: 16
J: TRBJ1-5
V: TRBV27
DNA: TGTGCCAGCAGTCCGCTCGACAGTTCCGGCCATCAGCCCCAGCATTTT
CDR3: CASSPLDSSGHQPQHF

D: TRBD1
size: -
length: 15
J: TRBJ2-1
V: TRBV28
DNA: TGTGCCAGCAGAGAACCCGGGACAGGGGGTTTTGAGCAGTTCTTC
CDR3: CASREPGTGGFEQFF

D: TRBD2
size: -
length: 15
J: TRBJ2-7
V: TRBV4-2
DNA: TGTGCCAGCAGTCAAAGACTTAGCGGGGGCTACGAGCAGTACTTC
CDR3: CASSQRLSGGYEQYF

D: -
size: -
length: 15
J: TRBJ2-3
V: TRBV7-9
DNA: TGTGCCAGCAGCATACAGCGGGCGGGCACAGATACGCAGTATTTT
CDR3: CASSIQRAGTDTQYF

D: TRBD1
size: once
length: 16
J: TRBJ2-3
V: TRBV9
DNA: TGTGCCAGCAGCGTCGGACAGGGCTCTAGCACAGATACGCAGTATTTT
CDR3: CASSVGQGSSTDTQYF

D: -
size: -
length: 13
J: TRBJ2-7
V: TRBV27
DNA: TGTGCCAGCAGTTTAACTAGCTCCTACGAGCAGTACTTC
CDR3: CASSLTSSYEQYF

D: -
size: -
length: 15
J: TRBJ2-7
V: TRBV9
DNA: TGTGCCAGCAGCGTAGGGGGAGGGGGCTCCTACGAGCAGTACTTC
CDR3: CASSVGGGGSYEQYF

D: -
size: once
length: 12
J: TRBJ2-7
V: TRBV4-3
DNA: TGCGCCAGCAAGGGCTTGGGAGACGAGCAGTACTTC
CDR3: CASKGLGDEQYF

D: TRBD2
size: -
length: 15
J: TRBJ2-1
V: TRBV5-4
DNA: TGTGCCAGCAGCTCGGGGACTAGTCTGAACAATGAGCAGTTCTTC
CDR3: CASSSGTSLNNEQFF

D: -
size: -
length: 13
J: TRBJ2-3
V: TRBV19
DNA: TGTGCCAGTAGTCCCCAAGGGGCGGGGAGGTTGTATTTT
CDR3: CASSPQGAGRLYF

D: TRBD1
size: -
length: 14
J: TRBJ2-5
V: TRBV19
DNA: TGTGCCAGTAGTAGCGACAGGGTAGGAGAGACCCAGTACTTC
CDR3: CASSSDRVGETQYF

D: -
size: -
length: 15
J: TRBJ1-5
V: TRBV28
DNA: TGTGCCAGCAGTTTCAGTTTATTGTCCAATCAGCCCCAGCATTTT
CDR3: CASSFSLLSNQPQHF

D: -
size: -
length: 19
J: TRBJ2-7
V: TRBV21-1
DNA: TGTGCCAGCAGCGGAAGGGACACTAAGCCCGGGACTAGCCCTTACGAGCAGTACTTC
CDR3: CASSGRDTKPGTSPYEQYF

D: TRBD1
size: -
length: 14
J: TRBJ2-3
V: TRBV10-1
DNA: TGCGCCAGCAGTTGGACAGGACCCACAGATACGCAGTATTTT
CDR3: CASSWTGPTDTQYF

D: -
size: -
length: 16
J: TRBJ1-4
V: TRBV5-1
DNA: TGCGCCAGCAGCTTGTCAGAATACGCAACTAATGAAAAACTGTTTTTT
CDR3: CASSLSEYATNEKLFF

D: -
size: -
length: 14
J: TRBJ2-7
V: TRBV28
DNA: TGTGCCAGCAGTCCGGGGGACCTTTGGGGCGAGCAGTACTTC
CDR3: CASSPGDLWGEQYF

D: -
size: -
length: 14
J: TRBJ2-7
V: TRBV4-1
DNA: TGCGCCAGCAGCCAACCTGCCAGGGGTCACGAGCAGTACTTC
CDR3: CASSQPARGHEQYF

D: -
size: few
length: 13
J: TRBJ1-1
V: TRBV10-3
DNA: TGTGCCATCAGGAGCAGGGAGGACACTGAAGCTTTCTTT
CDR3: CAIRSREDTEAFF

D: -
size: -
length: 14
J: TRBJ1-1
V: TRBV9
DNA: TGTGCCAGCAGCGTATTCTCGGACAGCGCTGAAGCTTTCTTT
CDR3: CASSVFSDSAEAFF

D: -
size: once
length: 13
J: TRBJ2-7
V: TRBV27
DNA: TGTGCCAGCAGTCATGGGCCAGCCTACGAGCAGTACTTC
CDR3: CASSHGPAYEQYF

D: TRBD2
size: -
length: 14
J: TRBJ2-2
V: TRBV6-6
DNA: TGTGCCAGCAGTTACGAGCGGGAGTCCGGGGAGCTGTTTTTT
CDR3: CASSYERESGELFF

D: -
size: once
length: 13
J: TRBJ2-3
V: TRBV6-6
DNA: TGTGCCAGCCTACAGGGCGGCACAGATACGCAGTATTTT
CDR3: CASLQGGTDTQYF

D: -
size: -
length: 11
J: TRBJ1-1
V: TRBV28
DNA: TGTGCCAGCAGTCCCCAGGATGAAGCTTTCTTT
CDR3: CASSPQDEAFF

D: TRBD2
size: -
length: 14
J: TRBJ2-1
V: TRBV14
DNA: TGTGCCAGCAGGACTAGCGGGAGGGATAATGAGCAGTTCTTC
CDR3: CASRTSGRDNEQFF

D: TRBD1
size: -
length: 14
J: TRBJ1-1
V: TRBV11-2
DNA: TGTGCCAGCAGCTTCTTTGGGACAGACTCGGAGGCTTTCTTT
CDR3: CASSFFGTDSEAFF

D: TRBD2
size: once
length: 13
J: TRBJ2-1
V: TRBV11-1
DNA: TGTGCCAGCAGCCCTACTGGAGCGGGAGAGCAGTTCTTC
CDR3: CASSPTGAGEQFF